A selection of T cell receptor beta chains follows, all from one sample in a study of identical twins. One entry per CDR3 protein results from TCRdb running MiXCR on the 5' RACE reads. The repertoire has some 710,000 distinct CDR3 sequences, around 6% of them found once; the top ten carry roughly 1.6%. Input material: naive T cells sorted from blood. Receptors originate from a man aged 18 to 35 in good health. The CDR3 runs from the conserved cysteine through the conserved F or W. Clone size is not always given. Where it is, it says once, few, many or a class for expanded clones.

j_gene,abundance,v_gene,CDR3aa
TRBJ2-1,many,TRBV12-3/TRBV12-4,CASSPRAADSYNEQFF
TRBJ2-2,-,TRBV3-1,CASSQTSGRYTGELFF
TRBJ2-5,many,TRBV12-3/TRBV12-4,CASSPREGETQYF
TRBJ2-5,many,TRBV9,CASSPGQGEETQYF
TRBJ2-3,many,TRBV29-1,CSVERRGTDTQYF
TRBJ1-1,many,TRBV5-4,CASSLVFQGNTEAFF
TRBJ2-3,-,TRBV5-1,CASSAGTSGRPTDTQYF
TRBJ2-3,many,TRBV10-3,CAISEGLAGGTDTQYF
TRBJ2-6,few,TRBV9,CASGDRAGANVLTF
TRBJ2-1,-,TRBV10-1,CASSESVQDLYNEQFF
TRBJ2-1,few,TRBV28,CASSTTGGGSSYNEQFF
TRBJ2-7,many,TRBV12-3/TRBV12-4,CASRIAGGPHEQYF
TRBJ2-7,few,TRBV5-5,CASSRSQERGYF
TRBJ2-4,few,TRBV27,CASRTGGVNIQYF
TRBJ2-2,many,TRBV20-1,CSARVHGGNTGELFF
TRBJ2-2,many,TRBV28,CASSLWGQSNTGELFF
TRBJ2-1,many,TRBV29-1,CSVEVQVPRDEQFF
TRBJ2-2,few,TRBV7-2,CATLRGTNTGELFF
TRBJ2-3,many,TRBV11-2,CASSLKYHSGRATDTQYF
TRBJ1-1,-,TRBV6-1,CASTRGGPTEAFF
TRBJ2-3,few,TRBV7-2,CASSYLLTGGVPNTQYF
TRBJ2-3,few,TRBV28,CASSLELAPDTQYF
TRBJ1-3,many,TRBV12-3/TRBV12-4,CASSFGPVINSGNTIYF
TRBJ2-6,many,TRBV20-1,CSAPWGPGANVLTF
TRBJ1-2,many,TRBV27,CASSSRTGEVYGYTF
TRBJ1-6,-,TRBV3-1,CASSQGLPGDSPLHF
TRBJ2-2,few,TRBV11-1,CASRQPPNTGELFF
TRBJ2-2,-,TRBV10-2,CASRRLSSKTGGRYTGELFF
TRBJ2-3,many,TRBV29-1,CSVGRLSTDTQYF
TRBJ1-3,many,TRBV10-3,CAISRTADGNTIYF
TRBJ1-5,many,TRBV6-5,CASSYAGTQPQHF
TRBJ2-7,few,TRBV7-8,CASSLRALSYEQYF
TRBJ2-5,few,TRBV5-1,CASGGTVSGGQYF
TRBJ2-5,many,TRBV12-3/TRBV12-4,CASSFGQEETQYF
TRBJ2-1,few,TRBV6-5,CASSYTGLAGGFYNEQFF
TRBJ1-1,many,TRBV20-1,CSAQHPNTEAFF
TRBJ1-2,many,TRBV29-1,CSVGTGNGYTF
TRBJ2-3,-,TRBV21-1,CASSKKSYGISLPTQYF
TRBJ2-1,few,TRBV11-2,CASSLQGRGPYNEQFF
TRBJ2-7,few,TRBV7-9,CASSSNRYEQYF
TRBJ2-3,few,TRBV24-1,CATSDPGDHSTDTQYF
TRBJ2-3,few,TRBV7-3,CASSLIGARAPLGTDTQYF
TRBJ2-6,-,TRBV30,CAWSVVGANVLTF
TRBJ2-5,many,TRBV4-3,CASSGQGQGVETQYF
TRBJ1-1,many,TRBV20-1,CSARDFTGEEDTEAFF
TRBJ1-3,few,TRBV12-3/TRBV12-4,CASSDSGPGNTIYF
TRBJ1-5,few,TRBV6-2/TRBV6-3,CASSYWDGPNQPQHF
TRBJ2-5,many,TRBV20-1,CSAGTGLGRYLAQYF